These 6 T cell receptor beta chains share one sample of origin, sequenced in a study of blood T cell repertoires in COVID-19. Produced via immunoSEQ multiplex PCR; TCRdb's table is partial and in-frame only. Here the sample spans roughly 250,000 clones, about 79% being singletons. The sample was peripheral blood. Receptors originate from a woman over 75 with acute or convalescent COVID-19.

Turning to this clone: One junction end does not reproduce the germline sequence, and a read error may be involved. CDR3 loop: CASSPAQDRGF. The DNA for the CDR3 is TGCGCCAGCAGCCCTGCTCAGGACAGAGGATTT. This chain joins TRBV5-1 and TRBJ2-2, with D possibly TRBD1 on 6 matching bases. CDR1 SGHRS and CDR2 YFSETQ come from the germline V gene. The CDR3 extends over 11 amino acids.

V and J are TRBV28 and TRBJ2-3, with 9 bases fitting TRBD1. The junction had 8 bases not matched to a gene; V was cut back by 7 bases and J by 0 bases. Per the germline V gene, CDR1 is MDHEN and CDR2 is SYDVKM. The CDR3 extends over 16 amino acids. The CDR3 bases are TGTGCCAGCACCCTTAGGGGGACAGGGAGCACAGATACGCAGTATTTT. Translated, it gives CASTLRGTGSTDTQYF.

CDR3 in DNA: TGCGCCAGCAGCGCTCAGGAGAACACTGAAGCTTTCTTT. Its translation is CASSAQENTEAFF. The chain uses TRBV5-1 and TRBJ1-1; D call uncertain. Deletions cut 4 bases from V and 1 base from J, with 8 bases between. The CDR3 length is 13 residues. Germline values: CDR1 SGHRS, CDR2 YFSETQ.

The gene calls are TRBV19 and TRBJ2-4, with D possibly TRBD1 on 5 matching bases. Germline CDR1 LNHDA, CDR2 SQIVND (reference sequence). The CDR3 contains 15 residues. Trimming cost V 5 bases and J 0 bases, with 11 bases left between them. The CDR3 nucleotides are TGTGCCAGTAGTCCCGGACACTTAGCCAAAAACATTCAGTACTTC. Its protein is CASSPGHLAKNIQYF.

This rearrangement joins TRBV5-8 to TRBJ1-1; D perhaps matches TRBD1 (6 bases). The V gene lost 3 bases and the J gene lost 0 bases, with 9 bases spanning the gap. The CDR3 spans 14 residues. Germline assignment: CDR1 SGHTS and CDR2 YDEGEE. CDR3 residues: CASSSYRVNTEAFF. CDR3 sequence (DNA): TGTGCCAGCAGCTCCTACAGGGTGAACACTGAAGCTTTCTTT.

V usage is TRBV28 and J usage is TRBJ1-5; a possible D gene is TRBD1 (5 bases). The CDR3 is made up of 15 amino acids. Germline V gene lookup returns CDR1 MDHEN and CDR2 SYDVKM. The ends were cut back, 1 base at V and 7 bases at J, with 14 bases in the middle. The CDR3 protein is CASSLSALGGQPQHF. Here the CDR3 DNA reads TGTGCCAGCAGTTTATCTGCGCTCGGGGGACAGCCCCAGCATTTT.